Listed below are T cell receptor beta chains from one sample, sequenced in a study of response to subunit inactivated influenza vaccine. Using its own MiXCR run on the RT-PCR reads, TCRdb lists one record per CDR3 protein. The sample carries about 780,000 distinct CDR3 sequences, roughly 18% recorded once. Source: PBMCs from blood, taken less than 6 days after vaccination. Receptors were obtained from a man between 50 and 59 years old who received an inactivated influenza vaccine. Both conserved end residues are part of each CDR3. Each record gives: J gene, clone size, D gene, V gene, CDR3 protein, CDR3 DNA. D genes are given only for firm matches. The size field is filled for only some rows; it gives once, few, many or a size class.

J: TRBJ1-5; size: few; D: TRBD1; V: TRBV12-3/TRBV12-4; CDR3: CASSQGQGISNQPQHF; DNA: TGTGCCAGCAGCCAAGGACAGGGTATTAGCAATCAGCCCCAGCATTTT
J: TRBJ1-2; size: many; D: .; V: TRBV12-3/TRBV12-4; CDR3: CASSFGGLGYTF; DNA: TGTGCCAGCAGTTTTGGGGGCCTCGGCTACACCTTC
J: TRBJ2-1; size: .; D: TRBD2; V: TRBV7-2; CDR3: CASSLVLAGAYGNEQFF; DNA: TGTGCCAGCAGCTTAGTCCTAGCGGGGGCTTATGGAAATGAGCAGTTCTTC
J: TRBJ1-2; size: .; D: .; V: TRBV28; CDR3: CASTAYLANYGYTF; DNA: TGTGCCAGCACCGCATACTTAGCTAACTATGGCTACACCTTC
J: TRBJ2-7; size: few; D: .; V: TRBV5-5; CDR3: CASSLARREGHEQYF; DNA: TGTGCCAGCAGCTTGGCGAGGAGGGAAGGACACGAGCAGTACTTC
J: TRBJ2-3; size: many; D: .; V: TRBV29-1; CDR3: CSVDPRESTDTQYF; DNA: TGCAGCGTTGACCCCAGGGAGAGCACAGATACGCAGTATTTT
J: TRBJ2-1; size: few; D: TRBD2; V: TRBV20-1; CDR3: CSARAASGTYNEQFF; DNA: TGCAGTGCTAGAGCGGCGAGCGGGACCTACAATGAGCAGTTCTTC
J: TRBJ2-7; size: .; D: TRBD2; V: TRBV5-6; CDR3: CASSAAVLAGAYEQYF; DNA: TGTGCCAGCAGCGCCGCGGTACTAGCGGGGGCCTACGAGCAGTACTTC
J: TRBJ2-6; size: few; D: TRBD1; V: TRBV4-1; CDR3: CASSQGWMTGSLGANVLTF; DNA: TGCGCCAGCAGCCAAGGTTGGATGACAGGGTCGCTGGGGGCCAACGTCCTGACTTTC
J: TRBJ2-1; size: .; D: .; V: TRBV20-1; CDR3: CSAVSGGVYNEQFF; DNA: TGCAGTGCTGTAAGCGGAGGGGTATACAATGAGCAGTTCTTC
J: TRBJ1-5; size: few; D: .; V: TRBV20-1; CDR3: CSARVQGGQPQHF; DNA: TGCAGTGCTAGAGTACAGGGTGGTCAGCCCCAGCATTTT
J: TRBJ1-6; size: .; D: TRBD1; V: TRBV20-1; CDR3: CSATGQSSYNSPLHF; DNA: TGCAGTGCAACGGGACAGAGCTCCTATAATTCACCCCTCCACTTT
J: TRBJ2-7; size: .; D: .; V: TRBV6-2/TRBV6-3; CDR3: CASSYSDPGSSYEQYF; DNA: TGTGCCAGCAGTTACTCGGATCCAGGGTCGAGCTACGAGCAGTACTTC
J: TRBJ2-5; size: .; D: .; V: TRBV5-1; CDR3: CASSTGTNQETQYF; DNA: TGCGCCAGCAGCACCGGGACCAACCAAGAGACCCAGTACTTC
J: TRBJ2-5; size: few; D: .; V: TRBV2; CDR3: CASTDPGYQETQYF; DNA: TGTGCCAGCACCGATCCGGGGTACCAAGAGACCCAGTACTTC
J: TRBJ1-1; size: .; D: .; V: TRBV29-1; CDR3: CSATRQERKAFF; DNA: TGCAGCGCAACCCGACAGGAGAGAAAAGCTTTCTTT
J: TRBJ2-1; size: few; D: TRBD2; V: TRBV7-9; CDR3: CASSRGASGGYNEQFF; DNA: TGTGCCAGCAGTAGAGGGGCTAGCGGGGGATACAATGAGCAGTTCTTC
J: TRBJ2-7; size: few; D: .; V: TRBV20-1; CDR3: CSARTSRESDYEQYF; DNA: TGCAGTGCTAGAACTTCACGGGAGAGTGACTACGAGCAGTACTTC
J: TRBJ2-7; size: few; D: .; V: TRBV10-1; CDR3: CASSEGLYSYEQYF; DNA: TGCGCCAGCAGTGAGGGGCTATACTCCTACGAGCAGTACTTC
J: TRBJ2-3; size: few; D: .; V: TRBV11-2; CDR3: CASSLAGEILADTQYF; DNA: TGTGCCAGCAGCTTAGCGGGCGAGATTTTGGCAGATACGCAGTATTTT
J: TRBJ1-1; size: many; D: .; V: TRBV6-1; CDR3: CASVGQTNTEAFF; DNA: TGTGCCAGCGTGGGGCAGACGAACACTGAAGCTTTCTTT
J: TRBJ1-6; size: .; D: .; V: TRBV4-3; CDR3: CASSQEGTNSPLHF; DNA: TGCGCCAGCAGCCAAGAAGGGACAAATTCACCCCTCCACTTT
J: TRBJ2-2; size: few; D: TRBD2; V: TRBV4-1; CDR3: CASSQEGAGGYTGELFF; DNA: TGCGCCAGCAGCCAAGAAGGCGCGGGAGGGTACACCGGGGAGCTGTTTTTT
J: TRBJ2-5; size: .; D: .; V: TRBV3-1; CDR3: CASSPPGHKQETQYF; DNA: TGTGCCAGCAGCCCACCCGGACACAAACAAGAGACCCAGTACTTC
J: TRBJ2-3; size: many; D: TRBD2; V: TRBV9; CDR3: CASSALGTSGDTQYF; DNA: TGTGCCAGCAGCGCCCTCGGGACTAGTGGAGATACGCAGTATTTT
J: TRBJ2-7; size: .; D: TRBD2; V: TRBV7-2; CDR3: CASSLEGGSAYEQYF; DNA: TGTGCCAGCAGCTTAGAGGGCGGGAGCGCCTACGAGCAGTACTTC
J: TRBJ2-3; size: few; D: TRBD2; V: TRBV7-2; CDR3: CASSSGSGGGTDTQYF; DNA: TGTGCCAGCAGCTCCGGTAGCGGGGGGGGCACAGATACGCAGTATTTT
J: TRBJ2-4; size: .; D: .; V: TRBV20-1; CDR3: CSALTVAKNIQYF; DNA: TGCAGTGCTTTAACGGTAGCCAAAAACATTCAGTACTTC
J: TRBJ2-5; size: .; D: TRBD2; V: TRBV5-1; CDR3: CASSLGASGGVETQYF; DNA: TGCGCCAGCAGCTTGGGTGCTAGCGGGGGTGTAGAGACCCAGTACTTC
J: TRBJ1-5; size: .; D: TRBD1; V: TRBV12-3/TRBV12-4; CDR3: CASGPGGYQPQHF; DNA: TGTGCCAGCGGACCAGGGGGCTATCAGCCCCAGCATTTT
J: TRBJ1-1; size: .; D: .; V: TRBV7-2; CDR3: CASSLVTGTGTEAFF; DNA: TGTGCCAGCAGCTTAGTTACGGGAACAGGGACTGAAGCTTTCTTT
J: TRBJ1-1; size: .; D: .; V: TRBV2; CDR3: CASSEALGGTEAFF; DNA: TGTGCCAGCAGTGAAGCGCTAGGGGGGACTGAAGCTTTCTTT
J: TRBJ2-5; size: .; D: TRBD2; V: TRBV10-3; CDR3: CAISEGSGRETQYF; DNA: TGTGCCATCAGTGAAGGGTCCGGGAGGGAGACCCAGTACTTC
J: TRBJ2-5; size: .; D: .; V: TRBV6-1; CDR3: CASSVRALETQYF; DNA: TGTGCCAGCAGTGTCAGGGCCCTGGAGACCCAGTACTTC
J: TRBJ2-7; size: .; D: TRBD1; V: TRBV5-1; CDR3: CASSIRQGLTYEQYF; DNA: TGCGCCAGCAGCATCAGACAGGGGCTGACCTACGAGCAGTACTTC
J: TRBJ2-3; size: .; D: TRBD2; V: TRBV6-1; CDR3: CASRAGGPPGKDTQYF; DNA: TGTGCCAGCAGGGCGGGGGGCCCGCCGGGTAAGGATACGCAGTATTTT
J: TRBJ2-5; size: .; D: .; V: TRBV9; CDR3: CASSVRDQETQYF; DNA: TGTGCCAGCAGCGTACGGGACCAAGAGACCCAGTACTTC
J: TRBJ2-3; size: few; D: .; V: TRBV4-2; CDR3: CASSEAVAPRDTQYF; DNA: TGTGCCAGCAGCGAAGCGGTGGCCCCGAGAGATACGCAGTATTTT
J: TRBJ1-2; size: .; D: .; V: TRBV6-2/TRBV6-3; CDR3: CASSSQRGYYGYTF; DNA: TGTGCCAGCAGTTCGCAGCGGGGTTACTATGGCTACACCTTC
J: TRBJ2-3; size: .; D: TRBD2; V: TRBV5-6; CDR3: CASSSLGRGIADTQYF; DNA: TGTGCCAGCAGCTCCCTGGGGAGGGGAATTGCAGATACGCAGTATTTT
J: TRBJ2-3; size: few; D: TRBD2; V: TRBV29-1; CDR3: CSVEILAGSTDTQYF; DNA: TGCAGCGTTGAAATACTAGCGGGGAGCACAGATACGCAGTATTTT
J: TRBJ1-1; size: .; D: .; V: TRBV12-3/TRBV12-4; CDR3: CASSILLREEAFF; DNA: TGTGCCAGCAGTATTTTACTAAGAGAGGAAGCTTTCTTT
J: TRBJ2-6; size: few; D: TRBD1; V: TRBV5-4; CDR3: CASSLPTGGFGANVLTF; DNA: TGTGCCAGCAGCTTACCGACAGGGGGATTCGGGGCCAACGTCCTGACTTTC
J: TRBJ1-6; size: few; D: .; V: TRBV5-1; CDR3: CASSLDGWSSYNSPLHF; DNA: TGCGCCAGCAGCTTGGATGGATGGAGCTCCTATAATTCACCCCTCCACTTT
J: TRBJ2-5; size: few; D: TRBD2; V: TRBV25-1; CDR3: CASSAVWPSGETQYF; DNA: TGTGCCAGCAGTGCCGTTTGGCCTAGCGGCGAGACCCAGTACTTC
J: TRBJ2-7; size: many; D: .; V: TRBV10-3; CDR3: CAISALGGYEQYF; DNA: TGTGCCATCAGTGCCTTAGGGGGCTACGAGCAGTACTTC
J: TRBJ2-1; size: .; D: TRBD2; V: TRBV3-1; CDR3: CASSQDTTLGGEQFF; DNA: TGTGCCAGCAGCCAAGACACGACGCTCGGGGGGGAGCAGTTCTTC